This TCR beta chain was sequenced for a study of blood T cell repertoires in COVID-19. Study background: Both acute and convalescent COVID-19 samples were obtained from the United States, Italy and Spain. The analysed material was cDNA or gDNA that came from T cells, B-cell-depleted T cells, or PBMCs.

Authors' analysis steps: Amplification with reference gene primers provided the estimates of nucleated cell counts. Here immunoSEQ multiplex PCR was the method, and the copy in TCRdb shows in-frame clones only, minus some. Clone size and V and J calls were adopted from that table, with D and trimming inferred from the DNA. The sample comprises 350,000 to 400,000 clones, around 90% of which are singletons, and approximately 7% rests with the top ten. Comments on this clone: The same CDR3 can be traced to other DNA sequences in this sample.

V lost 6 bases to trimming and J lost 3 bases, with 9 bases between them. CDR1 and CDR2 (germline): MDHEN, SYDVKM. The CDR3 loop spans 13 amino acids. The sequence came from a man between 18 and 29 years old with active or convalescent COVID-19. The sequencing sample was made of peripheral blood. The chain is built from TRBV28 and TRBJ1-5; the D gene is possibly TRBD1 (6 bases). The CDR3 region has the DNA TGTGCCAGCAGAGGACAGCCCAATCAGCCCCAGCATTTT. Its protein product is CASRGQPNQPQHF.